The clone carrying this T cell receptor (beta chain) was picked up many times. The time point was: newly diagnosed GD, antithyroid drugs for less than 3 months. From PBMCs, RNA was extracted and then used to make the TCR library. The sample comes from a study of regulatory T cells in long-lasting Graves disease. Between the trimmed V and J ends, which lost 2 bases and 0 bases, there was a span of 8 bases. The CDR3 sequence is 14 residues long. The V gene's germline CDR1 is SGHAT and CDR2 FQNNGV. In building TCR beta libraries, iRepertoire HTBI primers were used together with Arm-PCR of CDR3 regions. Each CDR3 protein is one row after TCRdb ran MiXCR on the multiplex PCR reads. The sample shows approximately 540,000 distinct CDR3 sequences, around 12% of them seen only once. These sequences were also reported in another study, on T cells in Graves' hyperthyroidism and ophthalmopathy. That investigation notes: Hyperthyroidism was newly diagnosed in patients aged 18 to 65 (duration under 2 months). With the HTBI primer set, the TCR CDR3 went through a first round of RT-PCR.

The clonotype comes from a woman in her twenties or thirties with Graves disease. The chain carries TRBV11-2 and TRBJ2-7; no reliable D call. The sample here was peripheral blood mononuclear cells (PBMCs), taken at new diagnosis, from a patient treated with antithyroid drugs. The CDR3 loop is CASSLQPSSYEQYF. The CDR3 DNA is TGTGCCAGCAGCTTACAACCTAGCTCCTACGAGCAGTACTTC.